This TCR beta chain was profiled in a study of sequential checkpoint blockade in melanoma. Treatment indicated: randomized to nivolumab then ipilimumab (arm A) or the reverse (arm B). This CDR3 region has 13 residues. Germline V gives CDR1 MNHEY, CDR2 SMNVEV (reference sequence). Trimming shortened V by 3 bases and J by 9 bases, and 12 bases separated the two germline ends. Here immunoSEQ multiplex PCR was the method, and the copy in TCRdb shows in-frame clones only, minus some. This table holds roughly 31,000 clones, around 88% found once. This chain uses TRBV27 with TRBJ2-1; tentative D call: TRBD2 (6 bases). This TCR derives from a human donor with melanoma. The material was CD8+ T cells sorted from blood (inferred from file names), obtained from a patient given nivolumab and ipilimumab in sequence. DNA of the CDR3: TGTGCCAGCAGTTTTGGAGGGGCAATTGAGCAGTTCTTC. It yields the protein CASSFGGAIEQFF.